This T cell receptor (beta chain) was recovered during a study of Graves' ophthalmopathy and Graves' hyperthyroidism. Every ophthalmopathy donor presented moderate-to-severe activity, CAS ≥3, NOSPECS ≥4 and duration under 3 months. Germline-derived CDR1 and CDR2 are MNHNS and SASEGT. The CDR3 has 13 amino acids. After removal of 9 bases from V and 5 bases from J, the junction contained 6 bases not matched to a gene. There are a few counts of this clonotype. Amplification of TCR beta CDR3 regions used RNA transcripts. The first round was an RT-PCR with HTBI primers, and the second round was a multiplex PCR. TCRdb reprocessed the multiplex PCR reads with MiXCR, giving one entry per CDR3 protein. Of under 350,000 distinct CDR3 sequences listed, roughly 16% are singletons.

The receptor was isolated from an adult man with Graves' ophthalmopathy. J is TRBJ2-5 and V is TRBV6-1, with 10 bases aligning to TRBD1. Sequencing input: peripheral blood. This CDR3 reads CASTGTGVETQYF. CDR3 DNA: TGTGCCAGTACCGGGACAGGGGTTGAGACCCAGTACTTC.